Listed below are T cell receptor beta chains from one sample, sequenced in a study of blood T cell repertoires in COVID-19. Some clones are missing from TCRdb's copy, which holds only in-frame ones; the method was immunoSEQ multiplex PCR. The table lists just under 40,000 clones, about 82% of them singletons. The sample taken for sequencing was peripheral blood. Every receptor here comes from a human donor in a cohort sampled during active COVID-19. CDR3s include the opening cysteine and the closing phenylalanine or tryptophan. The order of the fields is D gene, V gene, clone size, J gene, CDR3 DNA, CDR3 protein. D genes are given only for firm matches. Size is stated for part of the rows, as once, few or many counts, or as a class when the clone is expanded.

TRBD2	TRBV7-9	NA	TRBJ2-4	TGTGCCAGCAGCTTCCCGGGAGGGCCCGGGGCCAAAAACATTCAGTACTTC	CASSFPGGPGAKNIQYF
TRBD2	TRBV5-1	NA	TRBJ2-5	TGCGCCAGCATGACGGGGGGGCCTCTGGAGACCCAGTACTTC	CASMTGGPLETQYF
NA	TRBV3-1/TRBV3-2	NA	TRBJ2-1	TGTGCCAGCAGCCAAGATCTCCTCACGGGGGAGCAGTTCTTC	CASSQDLLTGEQFF
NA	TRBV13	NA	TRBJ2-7	TGTGCCAGCAGCTTCCGCGGGCGAGGCTACGAGCAGTACTTC	CASSFRGRGYEQYF
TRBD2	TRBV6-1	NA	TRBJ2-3	TGTGCCAGCAGTGAATCGGGGGGACCCAAAGATACGCAGTATTTT	CASSESGGPKDTQYF
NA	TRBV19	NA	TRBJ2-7	TGTGCCAGTAGTTCGTGGGAGAGGTCGTCCTACGAGCAGTACTTC	CASSSWERSSYEQYF
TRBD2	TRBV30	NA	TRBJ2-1	TGTGCCTGGAGCGCCACCGGGACTAGCGGAGTTTACAATGAGCAGTTCTTC	CAWSATGTSGVYNEQFF
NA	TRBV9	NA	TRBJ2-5	TGTGCCAGCAGCGTAGCCGGGGGAGCCGGGATGGTGACCCAGTACTTC	CASSVAGGAGMVTQYF
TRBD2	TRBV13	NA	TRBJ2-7	TGTGCCAGCAGCGCGGATGGGGCTAGCGGGAGGGAGCAGTACTTC	CASSADGASGREQYF
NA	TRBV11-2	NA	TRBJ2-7	TGTGCCAGCAGCTTAACCGAGGTGCCAACGGAGCAGTACTTC	CASSLTEVPTEQYF
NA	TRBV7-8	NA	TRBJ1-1	TGTGCCAGCAGCTCCCAATCACAGGTGAACACTGAAGCTTTCTTT	CASSSQSQVNTEAFF
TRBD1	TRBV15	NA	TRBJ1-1	TGTGCCACCAGCAGAGATAAACGGACAGGGGTTTTTGAAGCTTTCTTT	CATSRDKRTGVFEAFF
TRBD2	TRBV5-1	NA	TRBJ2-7	TGCGCCAGCAGCTCCGGGACTAGCCTCCCCTACGAGCAGTACTTC	CASSSGTSLPYEQYF
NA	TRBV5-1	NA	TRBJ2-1	TGCGCCAGCAGCTTGGATGGTAGCGGCGAGCAGTTCTTC	CASSLDGSGEQFF
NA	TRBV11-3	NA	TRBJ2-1	TGTGCCAGCAGCTTACAGGATGAGCAGTTCTTC	CASSLQDEQFF
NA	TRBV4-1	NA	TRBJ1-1	TGCGCCAGCAGCCCTAGAGGGGGGGTACCTGAAGCTTTCTTT	CASSPRGGVPEAFF
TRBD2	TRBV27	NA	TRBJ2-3	TGTGCCAGCAGTGGATACAGCGGGAGGGCTAGCACAGATACGCAGTATTTT	CASSGYSGRASTDTQYF
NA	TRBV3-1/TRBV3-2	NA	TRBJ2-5	TGTGCCAGCAGCCAAGTCCCAGTTTCCGAGACCCAGTACTTC	CASSQVPVSETQYF
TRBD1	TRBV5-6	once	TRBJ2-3	TGTGCCAGCAGCTGGGGACAGTTGACAGATACGCAGTATTTT	CASSWGQLTDTQYF
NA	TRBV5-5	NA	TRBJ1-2	TGTGCCAGCAGCTTGGAGTCAGCGAGCTATGGCTACACCTTC	CASSLESASYGYTF